The 14 T cell receptor beta chains in this list originate from one sample, sequenced in a study of blood T cell repertoires in COVID-19. TCRdb's copy holds only in-frame clones and misses some; the assay was immunoSEQ multiplex PCR. The data show 350,000 to 550,000 clones, approximately 90% seen once. The specimen was peripheral blood. These receptors originate from a woman aged 25 to 39 with acute or convalescent COVID-19.

This clone was recorded a few times. The chain couples TRBV5-1 to TRBJ2-7, with TRBD1 identical over 7 bases. Germline V gives CDR1 SGHRS, CDR2 YFSETQ. J was trimmed by 10 bases and V by 0 bases; bases with no gene match: 7. This CDR3 comprises 13 residues. DNA of the CDR3: TGCGCCAGCAGCTTGGAGGGACAGAGGAACCAGTACTTC. Its translation: CASSLEGQRNQYF.

The chain joins TRBV28 to TRBJ1-2, with 7 bases fitting TRBD1. CDR3 length equals 15 residues. V lost 5 bases, J lost 1 base, and 7 bases stayed unmatched. From germline, CDR1 is MDHEN and CDR2 SYDVKM. The CDR3 DNA reads as TGTGCCAGCAGTGCGCAGGGGGTTTTTAACTATGGCTACACCTTC. Translation: CASSAQGVFNYGYTF.

The rearrangement joins TRBV7-3 to TRBJ2-3; weak D call: TRBD2 (6 bases). CDR1 SGHTA and CDR2 FQGTGA come from the germline V gene. The CDR3 runs to 16 residues. Trimming stripped 0 bases from V and 1 base from J, with 11 bases between. CDR3 region: CASSLTSWGGTDTQYF. The CDR3 DNA is TGTGCCAGCAGCTTAACGAGTTGGGGGGGCACAGATACGCAGTATTTT.

The sample holds one count of this clone. This rearrangement joins TRBV10-3 to TRBJ2-1; 10 nucleotides agree with TRBD2. CDR1 is ENHRY and CDR2 is SYGVKD in the germline V gene. The CDR3 extends over 15 amino acids. V was pared by 6 bases and J by 7 bases, with 9 bases of the junction left unmatched. CDR3 bases: TGTGCCATCAGGGATACTAGCGGGGAAGGTAATGAGCAGTTCTTC. This codes for CAIRDTSGEGNEQFF.

This clone was detected once. V gene TRBV9 combines with J gene TRBJ2-2, with 8 bases fitting TRBD1. The CDR3 has 15 amino acids. Trimming removed 0 bases from V and 6 bases from J; junction bases left unmatched: 4. The germline gives CDR1 SGDLS, CDR2 YYNGEE. The CDR3 protein is CASSVASQGAGELFF. The CDR3 DNA is TGTGCCAGCAGCGTAGCGTCACAGGGGGCCGGGGAGCTGTTTTTT.

The CDR3 loop reads CASSLYGRLGEQYF. The CDR3 DNA reads as TGTGCCAGCAGCTTGTACGGCAGACTAGGCGAGCAGTACTTC. This chain uses TRBV5-6 with TRBJ2-7; D may be TRBD2 (6 bases). Per germline, CDR1 SGHDT and CDR2 YYEEEE. The V and J ends lost 1 base and 6 bases respectively, with 14 bases between them. The CDR3 has 14 amino acids.

The chain has TRBV4-2 and TRBJ2-7, with unresolved D. CDR3 size: 14 residues. Germline CDR1 and CDR2: LGHNA and YNFKEQ. The V end was cut by 0 bases, the J end by 0 bases, with 6 bases between. The CDR3 DNA sequence: TGTGCCAGCAGCCAAGATAGGAGCTCCTACGAGCAGTACTTC. It encodes CASSQDRSSYEQYF.

The chain carries TRBV7-3 and TRBJ1-1; D might be TRBD1 (6 bases). The V and J ends lost 5 bases and 0 bases respectively, with 16 bases between them. Germline CDR1 is SGHTA and CDR2 is FQGTGA. The CDR3 runs 16 residues. CDR3 in DNA: TGTGCCAGCAGCGCTACCGGGACACTGATGAACACTGAAGCTTTCTTT. Translation: CASSATGTLMNTEAFF.

The V gene is TRBV13, the J gene TRBJ2-5, with D maybe TRBD2 (6 bases). The CDR3 contains 14 residues. Germline assignment: CDR1 PRHDT and CDR2 FYEKMQ (reference sequence). Trimming shortened V by 9 bases and J by 4 bases, and 18 bases separated the two germline ends. The chain's CDR3 is CASLGGGIGETQYF. Written as DNA, the CDR3 is TGTGCCAGTTTGGGAGGTGGCATAGGAGAGACCCAGTACTTC.

The chain is built from TRBV24-1 and TRBJ2-3; possible D gene TRBD2, 6 bases. Trimming removed 3 bases at V and 4 bases at J, with 10 bases between. The CDR3 covers 14 residues. Germline CDR1 KGHDR, CDR2 SFDVKD. CDR3 coding DNA: TGTGCCACCAGTGATACCACGGGGGCAGATACGCAGTATTTT. The encoded protein is CATSDTTGADTQYF.

Many counts were recorded for this clone. V usage is TRBV2 and J usage is TRBJ1-1; the match to TRBD1 covers 7 bases. J lost 0 bases, V lost 7 bases, and 2 bases had no gene match. This CDR3 contains 13 residues. Germline assignment: CDR1 SNHLY and CDR2 FYNNEI. CDR3: CASIGTVNTEAFF. The CDR3 DNA follows: TGTGCCAGCATAGGGACAGTGAACACTGAAGCTTTCTTT.

The sample holds one count of this clone. V is TRBV4-1 and J is TRBJ1-2; no reliable D call. CDR3 length: 14 amino acids. Germline V CDR1 and CDR2: MGHRA, YSYEKL. V lost 3 bases to trimming and J lost 4 bases, with 12 bases between them. The CDR3 DNA follows: TGCGCCAGCAGCCAGTCTCGCGGAGGCTATGGCTACACCTTC. Translation: CASSQSRGGYGYTF.

This clone was detected a few times. Other nucleotide sequences from this sample produce the same CDR3. The CDR3 loop reads CAWRGANTEAFF. CDR3 sequence (DNA): TGTGCCTGGAGGGGCGCGAACACTGAAGCTTTCTTT. The chain uses TRBV30 and TRBJ1-1; D is unresolved. The CDR3 covers 12 residues. CDR1 GTSNPN and CDR2 SVGIG come from the germline V gene (reference sequence). The V and J ends lost 3 bases and 1 base respectively, with 6 bases between them.

The chain couples TRBV5-1 to TRBJ1-2, with 9 bases that match TRBD1. Germline CDR1 is SGHRS and CDR2 is YFSETQ. J was trimmed by 7 bases and V by 0 bases; bases with no gene match: 4. This CDR3 is built from 14 residues. The CDR3 loop reads CASSLAGTGIGYTF. The CDR3 DNA sequence: TGCGCCAGCAGCTTGGCCGGGACAGGGATTGGCTACACCTTC.